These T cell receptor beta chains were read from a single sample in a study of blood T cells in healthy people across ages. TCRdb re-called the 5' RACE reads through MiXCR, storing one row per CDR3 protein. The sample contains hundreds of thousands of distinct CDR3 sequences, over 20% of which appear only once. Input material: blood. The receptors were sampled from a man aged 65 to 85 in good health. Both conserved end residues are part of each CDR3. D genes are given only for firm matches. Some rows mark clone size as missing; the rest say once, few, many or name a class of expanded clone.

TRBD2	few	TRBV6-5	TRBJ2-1	TGTGCCAGCACCCCACCGGGACTAGCGGCCAATGAGCAGTTCTTC	CASTPPGLAANEQFF
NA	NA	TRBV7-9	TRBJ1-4	TGTGCCAGCAGCCCTGCAGGTGATGAAAAACTGTTTTTT	CASSPAGDEKLFF
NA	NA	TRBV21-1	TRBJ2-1	TGTGCCCGACGCCGCGGGCAGAGGTACAATGAGCAGTTCTTC	CARRRGQRYNEQFF
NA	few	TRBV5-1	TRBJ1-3	TGCGCCAGCAGCTCCGGACATTCTGGAAACACCATATATTTT	CASSSGHSGNTIYF
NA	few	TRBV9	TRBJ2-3	TGTGCCAGCAGCGCTATGCGACAGGGAGGTACGGATACGCAGTATTTT	CASSAMRQGGTDTQYF
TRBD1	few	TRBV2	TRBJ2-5	TGTGCCAGCAGTGAACGGACAGGGCGGAACCAAGAGACCCAGTACTTC	CASSERTGRNQETQYF
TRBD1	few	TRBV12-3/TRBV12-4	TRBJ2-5	TGTGCCAGCAGTTTATGGGGGACAGGGTCAAAGACCCAGTACTTC	CASSLWGTGSKTQYF
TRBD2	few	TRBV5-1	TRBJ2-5	TGCGCCAGCAGGTCTGTACTAGCGGGAACTCAAGAGACCCAGTACTTC	CASRSVLAGTQETQYF
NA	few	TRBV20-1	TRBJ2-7	TGCAGTGCAAGGGACTGCCGCTACGAGCAGTACTTC	CSARDCRYEQYF
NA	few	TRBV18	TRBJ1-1	TGTGCCAGCTCACCGTTACAGGGGAACACTGAAGCTTTCTTT	CASSPLQGNTEAFF
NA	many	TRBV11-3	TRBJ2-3	TGTGCCAGCAGCTTGACTAGTAGCACAGATACGCAGTATTTT	CASSLTSSTDTQYF
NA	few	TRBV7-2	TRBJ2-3	TGTGCCAGCAGCCATCTTTATCCAGATACGCAGTATTTT	CASSHLYPDTQYF
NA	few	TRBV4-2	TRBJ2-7	TGTGCCAGCAGCCAAGCACGGAGGCCCGAGCAGTACTTC	CASSQARRPEQYF
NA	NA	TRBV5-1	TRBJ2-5	TGCGTCAGCAGCTTGGGGGACATCCAAGAGACCCAGTACTTC	CVSSLGDIQETQYF
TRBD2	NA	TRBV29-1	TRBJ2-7	TGCAGCGTTGTGGCTAGCGGGGGTTTCTACGAGCAGTACTTC	CSVVASGGFYEQYF
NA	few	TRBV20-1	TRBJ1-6	TGCAGTGCCGCAGACCTGAGCTCCTATAATTCACCCCTCCACTTT	CSAADLSSYNSPLHF